This T cell receptor (beta chain) was sequenced for a study of vaccination and CD4 T cells after COVID-19 (dated by TCRdb to between 2021 and 2022). In the study overall: Convalescent patients had a positive SARS-CoV-2 result on nasal swab PCR, and of these patients, several had mild disease and one had severe disease. Post-COVID blood samples were collected from convalescent patients a median of around 100 days after diagnosis, with a range of roughly 35 to 170 days. Participants received two doses of either the Pfizer-BioNTech BNT162b2 vaccine (n=8) or the Moderna mRNA-1273 vaccine (n=2). The spike-specific CD4+ TCR repertoire was compared before and after mRNA vaccination in under 11 COVID-19 convalescent patients and a handful of infection-naive healthy vaccine recipients. The convalescent cohort included six males and four females, with two Hispanic individuals, seven Caucasians, two Asians and one multiracial person. Control cultures used a CEFX viral epitope pool as positive control, an HIV-1 Nef peptide pool as negative control, or no peptide. Overlapping spike peptide pools from SARS-CoV-2 and from the common cold coronaviruses HCoV-NL63, HCoV-OC43 and HCoV-229E were used as culture stimuli. Post-vaccine blood samples were taken a median of around 70 days after the second vaccine dose, with a range of about 12 to 250 days. The study at large found these results: The study included relatively few convalescent patients and did not analyze early timepoints after natural infection. Among convalescent patients, a median about 86% of the SARS-CoV-2-reactive clones seen after vaccination appeared only after vaccination, which suggests priming specific to the vaccine. Of the vaccine-specific clones found in convalescent patients, nearly all (304 of 307) were mono-reactive for SARS-CoV-2 spike instead of being cross-reactive with common cold coronaviruses. Although the median number of SARS-CoV-2-reactive clonotypes went up from roughly 22 after infection to around 40 after vaccination, the increase was not significant.

Relative to germline, V is missing 5 bases and J is missing 7 bases, with 9 bases of the junction outside any gene match. The CDR3 runs 15 residues from the cysteine to the phenylalanine. Only the CDR3 portion is preserved as DNA: 45 bases, with reading frame beginning at the first base. Taken from the germline V gene, the CDR1 and CDR2 loops are SGHTA and FQGNSA. The sample's treatment or condition label is to be understood as: roughly 10-day PBMC culture with coronavirus spike peptide pools or control peptides (ViraFEST assay). The ViraFEST assay, used in the study, expanded antigen-specific T cells with peptide pools and then identified the expanded clonotypes through TCR sequencing. The convalescent patients' positive SARS-CoV-2 PCR tests fell between March and December 2020, which was before the Alpha, Beta and Delta variants emerged in the United States. PBMCs were cultured at around 2 million per well in IMDM supplemented with roughly 5% human AB serum and about 9.6 IU/ml IL-2, with approximately 9.2 ug/ml peptide pools added. Half of the culture medium was replaced with fresh IL-2-containing medium on days 3 and 7. After around 11 days of culture, CD4+ T cells were isolated by negative selection with the EasySep CD4+ T cell isolation kit. PBMCs were separated from whole blood using Ficoll-Paque Plus gradient centrifugation and then either used fresh or cryopreserved at -140C. In general, triplicate wells were set up for every culture condition.

This clonotype was detected only a few times. No antigen is known for it. The sample holds no much larger clone one base away, and base qualities are not on file. The receptor library was made with PCR. TCR sequencing of DNA from cultured CD4+ T cells used the Oncomine TCR Beta short-read assay at the Johns Hopkins FTIC core. The QIAamp micro DNA kit was used to extract genomic DNA from the cultured CD4+ T cells. Oncomine TCR Beta libraries from cultured CD4+ T cells were pooled with unique dual indexes and sequenced on an Illumina iSeq 100. The authors processed their data as follows. Non-productive sequences were removed, and CDR3s that did not start with C, did not end with F or W, or were shorter than 7 amino acids were discarded. Antigen-specific clonotypes were identified with the MANAFEST web application by comparing peptide-stimulated wells with reference and other culture wells. Positive clones required FDR below 0.05, an odds ratio above 5, and productive frequency above 0.1% in at least two of three replicate wells. Clonotypes that were significantly expanded in both SARS-CoV-2 spike wells and at least one common cold coronavirus spike condition were defined as cross-reactive. Similarity between CDR3 sequences was evaluated in R version 3.6.1 using Levenshtein distances (stringdist) and unrooted phylogenetic trees (ape). TCRdb reran the public reads through fastp at Q25 and MiXCR, keeping productive beta chains. Merged by CDR3 protein, the rows form single entries marked with the most common genes and DNA. These V and J calls originate from TCRdb's pipeline instead of the authors' own analysis. The sample table contains 11,000 to 15,000 distinct CDR3 sequences; only one count was recorded for roughly half of them. Clones ranked in the top ten supply about 10% of the sample.

The TCR was taken from a human donor who had recovered from COVID-19. Sequenced sample: CD4+ T cells from blood, cultured in vitro. The chain links TRBV7-2 with TRBJ2-3, with 10 bases aligning to TRBD2. The CDR3 protein: CASSVGTSEWNTQYF. The nucleotide sequence reads as follows: TGTGCCAGCAGCGTCGGGACTAGCGAATGGAATACGCAGTATTTT.